This T cell receptor beta chain was identified in a study of OX40 agonist ivuxolimab in advanced cancers. The study's findings and limits: CD4+ and CD8+ blood T cells expanded clonally by week 6 at 0.1 to 3.0 mg/kg.

Data came from immunoSEQ multiplex PCR; TCRdb stores just in-frame clones and leaves some out. The sample has 70,000 to 80,000 clones, about 93% seen once. A word on this clone: Its antigen is currently unknown.

V trimming: 0 bases; J trimming: 4 bases; junction bases outside the gene matches: 6. The CDR3 is made up of 17 amino acids. This chain joins TRBV23-1 and TRBJ2-2, with TRBD1 matching over 9 bases. TRBV23-1 is flagged as an ORF with uncertain function. This receptor was obtained from an adult with an advanced solid tumor such as melanoma, head and neck, liver or kidney cancer. This material consisted of CD4+ or CD8+ T cells sorted from blood, taken in a trial of the OX40 agonist ivuxolimab. CDR3 in amino acids: CASSQSLGTGFTGELFF. DNA of the CDR3: TGCGCCAGCAGTCAATCTCTCGGGACAGGGTTCACCGGGGAGCTGTTTTTT.